This TCR beta chain was obtained from a study of CD8 T cells in ankylosing spondylitis (dated by TCRdb to about 2017). Background for the entire study: The study set out to find disease-linked TCR variants by profiling T cell receptor beta repertoires in ankylosing spondylitis patients and healthy donors. The whole study cohort included about a hundred healthy donors and 25 ankylosing spondylitis patients. Peripheral blood was sampled, and synovial fluid was also collected from ankylosing spondylitis patients. The paper's findings and limits, for the study overall: Some TCR beta motif variants had previously been reported in synovial fluid and blood of reactive arthritis patients, which suggested common disease-initiation mechanisms. A TCR beta motif made up of several highly homologous amino acid variants appeared to be characteristic of blood from ankylosing spondylitis patients. According to the report, matched synovial fluid samples from ankylosing spondylitis patients were significantly enriched for the disease-linked clones. The disease-linked clones showed a CD8+ phenotype and occurred at relatively low frequencies in peripheral blood.

Here V drops 4 bases and J drops 4 bases, and the junction holds 7 bases not matched to any gene. The CDR3 numbers 16 residues from cysteine through phenylalanine. Only the CDR3 part of the read is kept: 48 bases, read in frame from the first base. CDR1 SGHRS and CDR2 YFSETQ are derived from the germline V gene. Instrument on record: Illumina HiSeq 2500. Quantitative 5'-RACE with molecular barcodes was used to prepare TCR beta libraries. For the original study's pipeline: A new computational method, built on a probabilistic model of VDJ rearrangement, was used to identify disease-linked TCR variants. The public reads were quality trimmed at Q25 with fastp and then assembled into clones with MiXCR by TCRdb, keeping productive beta chains. Every entry covers one CDR3 protein and lists the most common genes and DNA from its rows. The V and J calls and clone size are TCRdb's, not the authors'. Across this sample there are about 160,000 distinct CDR3 sequences, with 15% to 20% seen only once. Together, the top ten hold approximately 8% of the sample.

This clonotype was recorded at least ten times. Its antigen is still unknown. No clone much larger than this one lies a single base away; base qualities are absent. The sequenced material came from blood, either unsorted or a sorted T cell fraction (not recorded which). This receptor was obtained from a male donor with ankylosing spondylitis or in good health (not recorded which). The chain uses TRBV5-1 and TRBJ2-1; 11 bases in between match TRBD2. CDR3 loop: CASSNLAGGRYNEQFF. The base sequence is TGCGCCAGCAGCAATCTAGCGGGAGGCCGGTACAATGAGCAGTTCTTC.